This T cell receptor beta chain comes out of a study of blood T cells in healthy people across ages. General observations from the study: The study found more naive CD4+ cells and higher diversity in long-lived than aged donors. Naive T cell percentage by flow cytometry tracked strongly with beta diversity.

The CDR3 totals 15 residues. Trimming removed 1 base at V and 7 bases at J, with 19 bases between. Germline assignment: CDR1 DFQATT and CDR2 SNEGSKA (reference sequence). Combining a sample-barcoded 5' primer with a J-beta primer mix, a second PCR ran for 7 to 11 cycles. Each cDNA molecule received a tag from a template-switch adaptor that had 12 random nucleotides. TCRdb fed the 5' RACE reads into MiXCR, producing one record per CDR3 protein. The sample includes 790,000 or so distinct CDR3 sequences, roughly three fifths of them seen just once. A word on this clonotype: Its antigen is currently unknown.

The V gene is TRBV20-1, the J gene TRBJ1-2, with D unclear. The TCR sequence derives from a man in his forties in good health. Sequencing input: blood. CDR3 sequence (DNA): TGCAGTGCTAGAGTCGGTCAACCATCCGCGGGTGGCTACACCTTC. Amino acid sequence: CSARVGQPSAGGYTF.